Listed below are T cell receptor beta chains from one sample, sequenced in a study of long-term antiretroviral therapy in people with HIV. Repertoires were generated with immunoSEQ multiplex PCR, while TCRdb's copy carries only in-frame clones and drops some. The sample holds under 30,000 clones, 86% seen once. The sample here was unsorted PBMCs, taken 1.9 years after starting antiretroviral therapy. These receptors were collected from a woman between 25 and 40 years old with HIV. The CDR3 runs from the conserved cysteine through the conserved F or W. The order of the fields is clone size, D gene, J gene, V gene, CDR3 DNA, CDR3 protein. The D gene is left open where the match is weak. The size of a clone is reported for some rows only, either as once, few or many, or as a class for expanded clones.

>few|NA|TRBJ1-1|TRBV12-5
TGTGCTAGTGGTCCAACAGAGAACACTGAAGCTTTCTTT
CASGPTENTEAFF
>NA|NA|TRBJ1-3|TRBV19
TGTGCCAGTAGTGAGGCAGCCTTCCAAGGGGTCTCTGGAAACACCATATATTTT
CASSEAAFQGVSGNTIYF
>NA|NA|TRBJ1-1|TRBV7-9
TGTGCCAGCACCCAACATTATGAAGCTTTCTTT
CASTQHYEAFF
>NA|TRBD1|TRBJ1-5|TRBV5-8
TGTGCCAGCAGCTTCTCGCCAGAAAAGACAGGGCGGGATCAGCCCCAGCATTTT
CASSFSPEKTGRDQPQHF
>NA|NA|TRBJ1-4|TRBV6-8
TGTGCCAGCAGCCCACCATCACAGGGTACGAATGAAAAACTGTTTTTT
CASSPPSQGTNEKLFF
>NA|TRBD1|TRBJ1-2|TRBV6-6
TGTGCCAGCAGTTCCCGGGACAGGCAATTCTATGGCTACACCTTC
CASSSRDRQFYGYTF
>once|NA|TRBJ1-2|TRBV5-6
TGTGCCAGCAGCAGATGGGAGGACGGCTACACCTTC
CASSRWEDGYTF
>NA|NA|TRBJ1-5|TRBV4-1
TGCGCCAGCAGCCAAGACTCGGGACGCCTGGGTCAGCCCCAGCATTTT
CASSQDSGRLGQPQHF
>NA|NA|TRBJ1-5|TRBV30
TGTGCCTGGAGCGACAATAGCAATCAGCCCCAGCATTTT
CAWSDNSNQPQHF
>NA|NA|TRBJ2-2|TRBV30
TGTGCCTGGATTTTAGGCGGAGCATCGAACACCGGGGAGCTGTTTTTT
CAWILGGASNTGELFF
>NA|NA|TRBJ2-2|TRBV19
TGTGCCAGTAGTATAGATGGGAGGTCCGGGGGCCCTTCCCTCACCGGGGAGCTGTTTTTT
CASSIDGRSGGPSLTGELFF
>few|TRBD1|TRBJ1-1|TRBV5-1
TGCGCCAGCAGCCCACGGGACAGGGTGACCCCTGAAGCTTTCTTT
CASSPRDRVTPEAFF
>NA|NA|TRBJ1-2|TRBV5-1
TGCGCCACGGGTCCACAGGGAATCGGTGGCTACACCTTC
CATGPQGIGGYTF
>once|NA|TRBJ1-6|TRBV2
TGTGCCAGCTGGGGGGAGTTGATGCTGGATTCACCCCTCCACTTT
CASWGELMLDSPLHF
>NA|NA|TRBJ2-7|TRBV6-5
TGTGCCAGCAGGAGGGACGCTACTAGCTCCTACGAGCAGTACTTC
CASRRDATSSYEQYF
>NA|NA|TRBJ2-3|TRBV9
TGTGCCAGCAGCGTAAAGGGGTTTAGCACAGATACGCAGTATTTT
CASSVKGFSTDTQYF
>NA|NA|TRBJ1-3|TRBV6-1
TGTGCCAGCACTTCTACCCAGGACGGCGGAAACACCATATATTTT
CASTSTQDGGNTIYF
>NA|TRBD1|TRBJ2-2|TRBV19
TGTGCCAGTAGTACCAGACAGGGGGCGGCCCTCGGGGAGCTGTTTTTT
CASSTRQGAALGELFF
>NA|NA|TRBJ1-5|TRBV5-1
TGCGCCAGCAGCTTAGGAGGGAGTCAGCCCCAGCATTTT
CASSLGGSQPQHF
>NA|TRBD1|TRBJ1-2|TRBV4-2
TGTGCCAGTAGCCAAGATGGGACAGGCCAATATGGCTACACCTTC
CASSQDGTGQYGYTF
>NA|NA|TRBJ1-5|TRBV27
TGTGCCAGCAGTTTGGGGGTTGTACAGCCCCAGCATTTT
CASSLGVVQPQHF
>NA|NA|TRBJ1-2|TRBV6-1
TGTGCCAGCACCCTCGGGAGGGACTATGGCTACACCTTC
CASTLGRDYGYTF
>NA|NA|TRBJ1-3|TRBV7-9
TGTGCCAGCAGCCCGGGGCCGCCCGGAAACACCATATATTTT
CASSPGPPGNTIYF
>NA|NA|TRBJ2-5|TRBV11-2
TGTGCCAGCAGCTCCCGACCGACCCCCCAAGAGACCCAGTACTTC
CASSSRPTPQETQYF
>NA|TRBD1|TRBJ1-6|TRBV7-9
TGTGCCAGCAGCTCACATGAAGACAGGGGTTCGGCTTCACCCCTCCACTTT
CASSSHEDRGSASPLHF
>NA|NA|TRBJ1-3|TRBV5-5
TGTGCCAGCAGCTTTCAGGAGTCTGTAGGAAACACCATATATTTT
CASSFQESVGNTIYF
>NA|NA|TRBJ1-6|TRBV5-6
TGTGCCAGCAGCTTGCCGAACCCGGGCTCACCCCTCCACTTT
CASSLPNPGSPLHF
>NA|NA|TRBJ1-1|TRBV5-1
TGCGCCAGCAGCTTGTTAGGGGGGTTAGCGAACACTGAAGCTTTCTTT
CASSLLGGLANTEAFF
>NA|NA|TRBJ2-7|TRBV6-1
TGTGCCAGCAGCTACGGACAGTCCGAGCAGTACTTC
CASSYGQSEQYF
>NA|NA|TRBJ1-2|TRBV5-1
TGCGCCAGCAGCTTGGATTCGGGCAGGAACTATGGCTACACCTTC
CASSLDSGRNYGYTF
>NA|TRBD1|TRBJ2-2|TRBV5-1
TGCGCCAGCAGCTTGGACGGGACAGGGAGCACCGGGGAGCTGTTTTTT
CASSLDGTGSTGELFF
>NA|TRBD2|TRBJ2-3|TRBV6-1
TGTGCCAGCAGTGATATGCGGGGGGGCCTGCCAGATACGCAGTATTTT
CASSDMRGGLPDTQYF
>NA|NA|TRBJ2-2|TRBV5-1
TGCGCCAGCAGCTTGGACACCGGGGAGCTGTTTTTT
CASSLDTGELFF
>NA|NA|TRBJ2-1|TRBV5-6
TGTGCCAGCAGCTTGGGCAATGAGCAGTTCTTC
CASSLGNEQFF
>NA|NA|TRBJ2-1|TRBV27
TGTGCCAGCAGTTTAGGGAGACACAATGAGCAGTTCTTC
CASSLGRHNEQFF
>NA|TRBD1|TRBJ1-4|TRBV5-1
TGCGCCAGCAGCTTGGAGACAGGGATGGATGAAAAACTGTTTTTT
CASSLETGMDEKLFF
>NA|NA|TRBJ2-7|TRBV30
TGTGCCTGGACAATCGACCGAAGATCCTACGAGCAGTACTTC
CAWTIDRRSYEQYF
>once|TRBD1|TRBJ2-3|TRBV7-3
TGTGCCAGCAGCTTATACGGTCTAGGACAGGGAGCGGCAGATACGCAGTATTTT
CASSLYGLGQGAADTQYF
>NA|NA|TRBJ1-1|TRBV27
TGTGCCAGCAGTAAAAAGGGACGGTTGAACACTGAAGCTTTCTTT
CASSKKGRLNTEAFF
>NA|NA|TRBJ2-1|TRBV7-3
TGTGCCAGCAGCTTAATAGCGAGGGGGGAACGATACAATGAGCAGTTCTTC
CASSLIARGERYNEQFF
>NA|TRBD1|TRBJ1-1|TRBV29-1
TGCAGCGGGACAGGGCACATGAACACTGAAGCTTTCTTT
CSGTGHMNTEAFF
>few|NA|TRBJ1-3|TRBV6-1
TGTGCCAGCAGTAGGGGGGACTTTGGAAACACCATATATTTT
CASSRGDFGNTIYF
>NA|TRBD1|TRBJ1-6|TRBV5-1
TGCGCCAGCAGCCCCACACTGGGACAGGGTAATTCACCCCTCCACTTT
CASSPTLGQGNSPLHF
>once|NA|TRBJ2-1|TRBV14
TGTGCCAGCAGCCGTCTGGGACTTACCAATGAGCAGTTCTTC
CASSRLGLTNEQFF
>NA|NA|TRBJ2-1|TRBV7-8
TGTGCCAGCAGCTTAGAAGGGGGGGCCATCTACAATGAGCAGTTCTTC
CASSLEGGAIYNEQFF
>NA|NA|TRBJ2-3|TRBV27
TGTGCCAGCAGTTTCAGGAGGGATTGGGGCACAGATACGCAGTATTTT
CASSFRRDWGTDTQYF
>NA|NA|TRBJ2-5|TRBV9
TGTGCCAGCAGCGTAGGTCAAAGCCAAGAGACCCAGTACTTC
CASSVGQSQETQYF
>NA|TRBD1|TRBJ1-2|TRBV29-1
TGCAGCGTTGAAGATCAGAACAGGGGGCCCGGCTACACCTTC
CSVEDQNRGPGYTF
>NA|TRBD1|TRBJ1-1|TRBV6-5
TGTGCCAGCCATACAGGGGGGGACACTGAAGCTTTCTTT
CASHTGGDTEAFF
>NA|NA|TRBJ2-5|TRBV27
TGTGCCAGCAGTTTAGGCGGGGAGGAGACCCAGTACTTC
CASSLGGEETQYF
>NA|NA|TRBJ2-3|TRBV29-1
TGCAGCGTCACACAGAGGGGGGATACGCAGTATTTT
CSVTQRGDTQYF
>NA|TRBD2|TRBJ2-6|TRBV11-2
TGTGCCAGCAGCTTAGTTGGGGGGGCTGGGGCCAACGTCCTGACTTTC
CASSLVGGAGANVLTF
>NA|NA|TRBJ1-4|TRBV13
TGTGCCAGCAGCTTAGGGAATGAAAAACTGTTTTTT
CASSLGNEKLFF